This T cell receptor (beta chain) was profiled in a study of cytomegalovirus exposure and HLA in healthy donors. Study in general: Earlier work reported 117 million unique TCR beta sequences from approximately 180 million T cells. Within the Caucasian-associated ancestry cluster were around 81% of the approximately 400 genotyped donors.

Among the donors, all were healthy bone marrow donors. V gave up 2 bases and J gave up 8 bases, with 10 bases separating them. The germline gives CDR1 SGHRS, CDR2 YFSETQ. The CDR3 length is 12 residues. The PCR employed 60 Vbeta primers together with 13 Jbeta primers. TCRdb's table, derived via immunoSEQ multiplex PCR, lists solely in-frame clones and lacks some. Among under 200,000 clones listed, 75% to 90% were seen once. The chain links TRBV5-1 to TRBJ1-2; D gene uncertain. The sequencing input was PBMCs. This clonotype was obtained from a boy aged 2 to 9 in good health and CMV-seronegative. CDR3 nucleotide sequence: TGCGCCAGCAGCTTTGAAGGAGAGGGCTACACCTTC. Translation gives CASSFEGEGYTF.